The TCR beta chain described here comes from a study of cytomegalovirus exposure and HLA in healthy donors. Points from the study as a whole: Cytomegalovirus-associated TCR beta chains were listed, numbering 150 to 200.

As regards this clone: Its specificity is unknown.

With 60 Vbeta and 13 Jbeta primers, the PCR was carried out. Here immunoSEQ multiplex PCR was the method, and the copy in TCRdb shows in-frame clones only, minus some. The data hold tens of thousands of clones, with about 80% observed a single time. Unmatched junction bases numbered 6, after V lost 4 bases and J lost 3 bases. Germline V lookup: CDR1 SGDLS, CDR2 YYNGEE. The CDR3 is 15 amino acids. The V and J genes are TRBV9 and TRBJ2-1; 8 nucleotides align to TRBD2. Specimen: PBMCs. The sequence came from a woman between 50 and 59 years old in good health and CMV-seropositive. CDR3 in DNA: TGTGCCAGCAGCACAGCGGGAGAATTCTACAATGAGCAGTTCTTC. As protein: CASSTAGEFYNEQFF. The complete variable domain, with remaining parts taken from reference TRBV9 and TRBJ2-1, reads DSGVTQTPKHLITATGQRVTLRCSPRSGDLSVYWYQQSLDQGLQFLIQYYNGEERAKGNILERFSAQQFPDLHSELNLSSLELGDSALYFCASSTAGEFYNEQFFGPGTRLTVL.